These T cell receptor beta chains were read from a single sample in a study of blood T cell repertoires in COVID-19. Profiling relied on immunoSEQ multiplex PCR, and the TCRdb table lists in-frame clones only, not all of them. The sample carries just over 350,000 clones, 86% recorded once. The sample was peripheral blood. All receptors come from a woman between 55 and 75 years old with COVID-19, enrolled during active disease. The CDR3 runs from the conserved cysteine through the conserved F or W. D genes are given only for firm matches. Clone size, where shown, is once, few, many, or a class for clones that have expanded.

d_gene: .
abundance: few
v_gene: TRBV3-1/TRBV3-2
j_gene: TRBJ1-1
CDR3aa: CASSPWTENTEAFF
CDR3nt: TGTGCCAGCAGCCCTTGGACAGAGAACACTGAAGCTTTCTTT

d_gene: .
abundance: .
v_gene: TRBV29-1
j_gene: TRBJ2-1
CDR3aa: CSVETENNEQFF
CDR3nt: TGCAGCGTGGAGACAGAAAACAATGAGCAGTTCTTC

d_gene: .
abundance: .
v_gene: TRBV24-1
j_gene: TRBJ2-2
CDR3aa: CATSDFRGTGELFF
CDR3nt: TGTGCCACCAGTGATTTTCGGGGCACCGGGGAGCTGTTTTTT

d_gene: TRBD2
abundance: .
v_gene: TRBV5-4
j_gene: TRBJ2-5
CDR3aa: CASSLGSGGQETQYF
CDR3nt: TGTGCCAGCAGCTTGGGGTCGGGGGGCCAAGAGACCCAGTACTTC

d_gene: TRBD2
abundance: .
v_gene: TRBV6-1
j_gene: TRBJ2-2
CDR3aa: CASSGTSPYNTGELFF
CDR3nt: TGTGCCAGCAGTGGGACTAGCCCATATAACACCGGGGAGCTGTTTTTT

d_gene: TRBD2
abundance: .
v_gene: TRBV4-2
j_gene: TRBJ2-1
CDR3aa: CASSRRGVTNEQFF
CDR3nt: TGTGCCAGCAGCCGACGGGGGGTCACCAATGAGCAGTTCTTC

d_gene: TRBD1
abundance: once
v_gene: TRBV7-2
j_gene: TRBJ1-2
CDR3aa: CASSAPGQGPYGYTF
CDR3nt: TGTGCCAGCAGCGCACCGGGACAGGGACCCTATGGCTACACCTTC

d_gene: .
abundance: .
v_gene: TRBV30
j_gene: TRBJ2-7
CDR3aa: CAWSVEDLRVLSYEQYF
CDR3nt: TGTGCCTGGAGTGTAGAGGACCTCAGGGTTTTGTCCTACGAGCAGTACTTC

d_gene: .
abundance: .
v_gene: TRBV29-1
j_gene: TRBJ2-1
CDR3aa: CSVELREGEDNEQFF
CDR3nt: TGCAGCGTTGAACTTAGGGAAGGGGAAGACAATGAGCAGTTCTTC

d_gene: .
abundance: .
v_gene: TRBV27
j_gene: TRBJ2-6
CDR3aa: CASSFGGTGANVLTF
CDR3nt: TGTGCCAGCAGTTTTGGGGGGACCGGGGCCAACGTCCTGACTTTC

d_gene: TRBD2
abundance: .
v_gene: TRBV5-4
j_gene: TRBJ2-5
CDR3aa: CASSYRLAGRETQYF
CDR3nt: TGTGCCAGCAGTTATCGACTAGCGGGAAGAGAGACCCAGTACTTC

d_gene: .
abundance: once
v_gene: TRBV6-5
j_gene: TRBJ1-2
CDR3aa: CASRAGFPYGYTF
CDR3nt: TGTGCCAGCAGGGCGGGATTCCCCTATGGCTACACCTTC

d_gene: TRBD1
abundance: few
v_gene: TRBV14
j_gene: TRBJ1-2
CDR3aa: CASSLQGDGYTF
CDR3nt: TGTGCCAGCAGCCTTCAGGGGGATGGCTACACCTTC

d_gene: .
abundance: .
v_gene: TRBV4-3
j_gene: TRBJ2-7
CDR3aa: CASSQVAAASYEQYF
CDR3nt: TGCGCCAGCAGCCAAGTAGCGGCAGCCTCCTACGAGCAGTACTTC

d_gene: TRBD1
abundance: .
v_gene: TRBV10-3
j_gene: TRBJ1-2
CDR3aa: CATTRTGQRDYGYTF
CDR3nt: TGTGCCACAACCCGGACAGGTCAAAGGGACTATGGCTACACCTTC

d_gene: .
abundance: .
v_gene: TRBV9
j_gene: TRBJ2-1
CDR3aa: CASSRSSEGQYNEQFF
CDR3nt: TGTGCCAGCAGCAGATCCTCTGAGGGCCAATACAATGAGCAGTTCTTC

d_gene: TRBD2
abundance: .
v_gene: TRBV19
j_gene: TRBJ2-1
CDR3aa: CASSMFRGGGEQFF
CDR3nt: TGTGCCAGTAGTATGTTTCGGGGGGGCGGTGAGCAGTTCTTC

d_gene: TRBD1
abundance: .
v_gene: TRBV5-1
j_gene: TRBJ1-4
CDR3aa: CASSFGTGGEKLFF
CDR3nt: TGCGCCAGCAGCTTTGGGACAGGGGGTGAAAAACTGTTTTTT

d_gene: TRBD1
abundance: .
v_gene: TRBV2
j_gene: TRBJ1-6
CDR3aa: CATHGTGGNSPLHF
CDR3nt: TGTGCCACCCATGGGACAGGGGGTAATTCACCCCTCCACTTT

d_gene: .
abundance: once
v_gene: TRBV7-4
j_gene: TRBJ2-7
CDR3aa: CASSLVGIFWAAYEQYF
CDR3nt: TGTGCCAGCAGCTTAGTCGGGATCTTTTGGGCCGCCTACGAGCAGTACTTC

d_gene: .
abundance: .
v_gene: TRBV11-1
j_gene: TRBJ1-1
CDR3aa: CASSLGRSMNTEAFF
CDR3nt: TGTGCCAGCAGCTTAGGACGGAGCATGAACACTGAAGCTTTCTTT

d_gene: TRBD1
abundance: .
v_gene: TRBV11-3
j_gene: TRBJ2-7
CDR3aa: CASSPWTGSYEQYF
CDR3nt: TGTGCCAGCAGCCCGTGGACAGGAAGCTACGAGCAGTACTTC

d_gene: TRBD2
abundance: .
v_gene: TRBV6-4
j_gene: TRBJ2-7
CDR3aa: CASSDGVLAGLSYEQYF
CDR3nt: TGTGCCAGCAGTGACGGGGTTCTAGCGGGGTTGTCCTACGAGCAGTACTTC

d_gene: .
abundance: .
v_gene: TRBV6-5
j_gene: TRBJ1-5
CDR3aa: CASQRGGAVGQPQHF
CDR3nt: TGTGCCAGCCAACGGGGAGGGGCTGTCGGTCAGCCCCAGCATTTT

d_gene: TRBD1
abundance: .
v_gene: TRBV2
j_gene: TRBJ2-3
CDR3aa: CASSEGNGTGIDTQYF
CDR3nt: TGTGCCAGCAGTGAAGGAAACGGGACAGGGATAGATACGCAGTATTTT

d_gene: TRBD1
abundance: few
v_gene: TRBV10-2
j_gene: TRBJ1-6
CDR3aa: CASGRDSGPSSYNSPLHF
CDR3nt: TGCGCCAGCGGTCGGGACAGTGGACCGAGCTCCTATAATTCACCCCTCCACTTT

d_gene: .
abundance: .
v_gene: TRBV27
j_gene: TRBJ1-1
CDR3aa: CASSLYPHSKTEAFF
CDR3nt: TGTGCCAGCAGTTTATATCCCCACAGTAAAACTGAAGCTTTCTTT

d_gene: TRBD1
abundance: .
v_gene: TRBV11-3
j_gene: TRBJ2-7
CDR3aa: CASSPRGAYRGDYEQYF
CDR3nt: TGTGCCAGCAGCCCCAGAGGCGCGTACAGGGGTGACTACGAGCAGTACTTC

d_gene: .
abundance: .
v_gene: TRBV14
j_gene: TRBJ2-2
CDR3aa: CASSQAWGKGFSGELFF
CDR3nt: TGTGCCAGCAGCCAAGCTTGGGGCAAAGGGTTTTCCGGGGAGCTGTTTTTT

d_gene: TRBD1
abundance: .
v_gene: TRBV10-3
j_gene: TRBJ2-7
CDR3aa: CAISEPGQGYEQYF
CDR3nt: TGTGCCATCAGTGAACCGGGACAGGGATACGAGCAGTACTTC

d_gene: .
abundance: .
v_gene: TRBV7-9
j_gene: TRBJ2-4
CDR3aa: CASSLLRETEGGAKNIQYF
CDR3nt: TGTGCCAGCAGCCTGTTAAGGGAAACAGAGGGTGGAGCCAAAAACATTCAGTACTTC

d_gene: .
abundance: .
v_gene: TRBV12-3/TRBV12-4
j_gene: TRBJ1-2
CDR3aa: CASSLAQGSGYTF
CDR3nt: TGTGCCAGCAGTTTAGCGCAGGGGTCCGGCTACACCTTC

d_gene: .
abundance: .
v_gene: TRBV25-1
j_gene: TRBJ1-1
CDR3aa: CASSEYYVLEMGEAFF
CDR3nt: TGTGCCAGCAGTGAATATTATGTATTGGAGATGGGTGAAGCTTTCTTT

d_gene: TRBD1
abundance: .
v_gene: TRBV10-2
j_gene: TRBJ1-2
CDR3aa: CASREQGWGYGYTF
CDR3nt: TGCGCCAGCAGGGAACAGGGGTGGGGCTATGGCTACACCTTC

d_gene: .
abundance: .
v_gene: TRBV4-3
j_gene: TRBJ2-2
CDR3aa: CASSQVDGGTGELFF
CDR3nt: TGCGCCAGCAGCCAAGTAGACGGGGGCACCGGGGAGCTGTTTTTT

d_gene: TRBD1
abundance: .
v_gene: TRBV7-6
j_gene: TRBJ1-2
CDR3aa: CASSLAWRQGQGGYGYTF
CDR3nt: TGTGCCAGCAGCTTAGCGTGGCGACAGGGGCAGGGTGGCTATGGCTACACCTTC

d_gene: TRBD1
abundance: .
v_gene: TRBV9
j_gene: TRBJ2-7
CDR3aa: CASSVGTGGEQYF
CDR3nt: TGTGCCAGCAGCGTAGGTACAGGGGGCGAGCAGTACTTC

d_gene: TRBD2
abundance: .
v_gene: TRBV2
j_gene: TRBJ2-7
CDR3aa: CATLRTSGSYEQYF
CDR3nt: TGTGCCACGCTTAGGACTAGCGGCTCCTACGAGCAGTACTTC

d_gene: .
abundance: once
v_gene: TRBV30
j_gene: TRBJ1-1
CDR3aa: CAWSVVGLQRPEAFF
CDR3nt: TGTGCCTGGAGTGTAGTCGGTCTTCAACGCCCTGAAGCTTTCTTT

d_gene: TRBD1
abundance: few
v_gene: TRBV18
j_gene: TRBJ1-2
CDR3aa: CASSGSQGANYGYTF
CDR3nt: TGTGCCAGCTCTGGATCGCAGGGGGCCAACTATGGCTACACCTTC

d_gene: .
abundance: .
v_gene: TRBV30
j_gene: TRBJ2-5
CDR3aa: CAWKTGTEETQYF
CDR3nt: TGTGCCTGGAAAACAGGGACGGAAGAGACCCAGTACTTC

d_gene: .
abundance: .
v_gene: TRBV18
j_gene: TRBJ1-1
CDR3aa: CASSAQGENTEAFF
CDR3nt: TGTGCCAGCTCAGCACAGGGAGAGAACACTGAAGCTTTCTTT

d_gene: .
abundance: .
v_gene: TRBV3-1/TRBV3-2
j_gene: TRBJ1-4
CDR3aa: CASSQDNDIANEKLFF
CDR3nt: TGTGCCAGCAGCCAAGATAATGACATAGCTAATGAAAAACTGTTTTTT

d_gene: .
abundance: .
v_gene: TRBV4-2
j_gene: TRBJ2-1
CDR3aa: CASSAGGEQFF
CDR3nt: TGTGCCAGCAGCGCCGGGGGTGAGCAGTTCTTC

d_gene: .
abundance: .
v_gene: TRBV4-1
j_gene: TRBJ2-7
CDR3aa: CASSQEPGVLTYEQYF
CDR3nt: TGCGCCAGCAGCCAAGAACCGGGGGTGTTGACCTACGAGCAGTACTTC

d_gene: .
abundance: .
v_gene: TRBV11-3
j_gene: TRBJ1-5
CDR3aa: CASSLGSTDNQPQHF
CDR3nt: TGTGCCAGCAGCTTAGGATCGACAGACAATCAGCCCCAGCATTTT

d_gene: TRBD2
abundance: .
v_gene: TRBV13
j_gene: TRBJ2-4
CDR3aa: CASSSRLAGGPAIQYF
CDR3nt: TGTGCCAGCAGCTCCCGACTAGCGGGGGGCCCTGCCATTCAGTACTTC

d_gene: TRBD2
abundance: .
v_gene: TRBV7-9
j_gene: TRBJ2-5
CDR3aa: CASSLDLLAGGKTQYF
CDR3nt: TGTGCCAGCAGCTTAGACCTCCTAGCGGGGGGAAAGACCCAGTACTTC

d_gene: TRBD1
abundance: .
v_gene: TRBV23-1
j_gene: TRBJ2-4
CDR3aa: CASSHPGTELAKNIQYF
CDR3nt: TGCGCCAGCAGTCACCCCGGGACAGAACTAGCCAAAAACATTCAGTACTTC

d_gene: .
abundance: .
v_gene: TRBV4-3
j_gene: TRBJ2-1
CDR3aa: CASSQRPLGGEQFF
CDR3nt: TGCGCCAGCAGCCAAAGGCCCTTGGGGGGTGAGCAGTTCTTC

d_gene: TRBD2
abundance: .
v_gene: TRBV10-1
j_gene: TRBJ2-7
CDR3aa: CASSELRGGLGEQYF
CDR3nt: TGCGCCAGCAGTGAGTTGCGGGGGGGCCTAGGCGAGCAGTACTTC

d_gene: TRBD2
abundance: .
v_gene: TRBV15
j_gene: TRBJ2-1
CDR3aa: CATSRGGTSVDEQFF
CDR3nt: TGTGCCACCAGCAGAGGCGGGACTAGTGTCGATGAGCAGTTCTTC